Listed below are T cell receptor beta chains from one sample, sequenced in a study of blood T cell repertoires in COVID-19. Clones were sequenced by immunoSEQ multiplex PCR, and TCRdb holds only the in-frame ones, with some missing. The repertoire holds just under 300,000 clones, with around 84% as singletons. Sequenced: peripheral blood. The receptors were gathered from a man aged 70-80 years with acute or convalescent COVID-19. The CDR3 runs from the conserved cysteine through the conserved F or W. D genes are given only for firm matches. Clone size is shown for a subset of rows, as once, few, many or a class of expanded clone.

CDR3 DNA: TGCGCCAGCAGCCGAGGACTAGCGGGAGGTTCGAACACCGGGGAGCTGTTTTTT
CDR3 protein: CASSRGLAGGSNTGELFF
clone size: .
V gene: TRBV4-1
D gene: TRBD2
J gene: TRBJ2-2

CDR3 DNA: TGTAACCGGGGTAGGACCAGGATTTCCTACGAGCAGTACTTC
CDR3 protein: CNRGRTRISYEQYF
clone size: .
V gene: TRBV21-1
D gene: .
J gene: TRBJ2-7

CDR3 DNA: TGTGCCAGCAGCTTAGGTCCCGGCGGTAATTCACCCCTCCACTTT
CDR3 protein: CASSLGPGGNSPLHF
clone size: .
V gene: TRBV7-9
D gene: .
J gene: TRBJ1-6

CDR3 DNA: TGTGCCAGTTCGAGGGCAGCGAACACTGAAGCTTTCTTT
CDR3 protein: CASSRAANTEAFF
clone size: .
V gene: TRBV19
D gene: .
J gene: TRBJ1-1

CDR3 DNA: TGTGCCATCAGCCCCGCGGGAACTCAAGAGACCCAGTACTTC
CDR3 protein: CAISPAGTQETQYF
clone size: .
V gene: TRBV10-3
D gene: .
J gene: TRBJ2-5

CDR3 DNA: TGCGCCAGCAGCTTGGCCGGCAGGTCCTACGAGCAGTACTTC
CDR3 protein: CASSLAGRSYEQYF
clone size: few
V gene: TRBV5-1
D gene: .
J gene: TRBJ2-7

CDR3 DNA: TGCGCCAGCAGCCTCCAGGGTAACGGCGGGAGGGATACCGGGGAGCTGTTTTTT
CDR3 protein: CASSLQGNGGRDTGELFF
clone size: .
V gene: TRBV5-1
D gene: TRBD2
J gene: TRBJ2-2

CDR3 DNA: TGTGCCAGCTCACGCAGAGACAGGGGAAATAATGAAAAACTGTTTTTT
CDR3 protein: CASSRRDRGNNEKLFF
clone size: .
V gene: TRBV18
D gene: TRBD1
J gene: TRBJ1-4

CDR3 DNA: TGTGCCACGGGGGTCGGGGTGACCCAGTACTTC
CDR3 protein: CATGVGVTQYF
clone size: .
V gene: TRBV2
D gene: .
J gene: TRBJ2-5

CDR3 DNA: TGCAGTGCTCGTGGGACAGTAAGCCAAGAGACCCAGTACTTC
CDR3 protein: CSARGTVSQETQYF
clone size: .
V gene: TRBV20-1
D gene: TRBD1
J gene: TRBJ2-5

CDR3 DNA: TGTGCCATCAGTGGAGGACAGGGAAATGAAAAACTGTTTTTT
CDR3 protein: CAISGGQGNEKLFF
clone size: .
V gene: TRBV10-3
D gene: TRBD1
J gene: TRBJ1-4

CDR3 DNA: TGTGCCAGCAGCACCACCGGGACAGGGTGGTCACCCCTCCACTTT
CDR3 protein: CASSTTGTGWSPLHF
clone size: .
V gene: TRBV5-6
D gene: TRBD1
J gene: TRBJ1-6

CDR3 DNA: TGTGCCAGCAGTGACTCAGGGGCCACCGGGGAGCTGTTTTTT
CDR3 protein: CASSDSGATGELFF
clone size: .
V gene: TRBV25-1
D gene: .
J gene: TRBJ2-2

CDR3 DNA: TGTGCCAGCAGCAGATTACAAGAGGGCTACGAGCAGTACTTC
CDR3 protein: CASSRLQEGYEQYF
clone size: once
V gene: TRBV9
D gene: .
J gene: TRBJ2-7

CDR3 DNA: TGTGCCAGCAGTCCCGACAGGTCCAACACCGGGGAGCTGTTTTTT
CDR3 protein: CASSPDRSNTGELFF
clone size: .
V gene: TRBV2
D gene: .
J gene: TRBJ2-2

CDR3 DNA: TGTGCCAGCAGCCTCGGGACAGGGGTCTACGAGCAGTACTTC
CDR3 protein: CASSLGTGVYEQYF
clone size: .
V gene: TRBV4-2
D gene: TRBD1
J gene: TRBJ2-7

CDR3 DNA: TGTGCCAGCAGCTACAACAGGGGGCTTGAGGAAAAACTGTTTTTT
CDR3 protein: CASSYNRGLEEKLFF
clone size: .
V gene: TRBV7-6
D gene: TRBD1
J gene: TRBJ1-4

CDR3 DNA: TGTGCCAGCAGTTACCAAGCGGGGGCCTTCGAGACCCAGTACTTC
CDR3 protein: CASSYQAGAFETQYF
clone size: few
V gene: TRBV6-2/TRBV6-3
D gene: TRBD2
J gene: TRBJ2-5

CDR3 DNA: TGCGCCAGCAGTTATAGCAGGGAAGGCTACACCTTC
CDR3 protein: CASSYSREGYTF
clone size: .
V gene: TRBV5-1
D gene: .
J gene: TRBJ1-2

CDR3 DNA: TGTGCCAGCAGCAAGGGGCAGGGTCAGGGTGAAAAACTGTTTTTT
CDR3 protein: CASSKGQGQGEKLFF
clone size: .
V gene: TRBV7-7
D gene: .
J gene: TRBJ1-4

CDR3 DNA: TGTGCCAGCAGTTTGGGCTACCGCGTACGCGAGCAGTACTTC
CDR3 protein: CASSLGYRVREQYF
clone size: .
V gene: TRBV28
D gene: .
J gene: TRBJ2-7

CDR3 DNA: TGTGCCACCAGCAGATCACTGGGCCGGGGGGCCCTCACAGATACGCAGTATTTT
CDR3 protein: CATSRSLGRGALTDTQYF
clone size: once
V gene: TRBV15
D gene: .
J gene: TRBJ2-3

CDR3 DNA: TGTGCCAGCAGCTCGGACAGGTCCGGGGAGCAGTACTTC
CDR3 protein: CASSSDRSGEQYF
clone size: few
V gene: TRBV7-7
D gene: TRBD1
J gene: TRBJ2-7

CDR3 DNA: TGTGCCATCAGTGGACAGCGGGCGGACACCGGGGAGCTGTTTTTT
CDR3 protein: CAISGQRADTGELFF
clone size: .
V gene: TRBV10-3
D gene: .
J gene: TRBJ2-2

CDR3 DNA: TGTGCCTGGAGTATCAGGGAAAAACTGTTTTTT
CDR3 protein: CAWSIREKLFF
clone size: many
V gene: TRBV30
D gene: .
J gene: TRBJ1-4

CDR3 DNA: TGTGCCAGCAGCCAAGACGGGACAGACAATTCACCCCTCCACTTT
CDR3 protein: CASSQDGTDNSPLHF
clone size: .
V gene: TRBV3-1/TRBV3-2
D gene: TRBD1
J gene: TRBJ1-6

CDR3 DNA: TGTGCCAGCAGTAATAGGGACAGGGGACAAGAGACCCAGTACTTC
CDR3 protein: CASSNRDRGQETQYF
clone size: .
V gene: TRBV6-5
D gene: TRBD1
J gene: TRBJ2-5

CDR3 DNA: TGTGCCAGCAGCCAATTTATCAAATCGGATGAGCAGTTCTTC
CDR3 protein: CASSQFIKSDEQFF
clone size: .
V gene: TRBV3-1/TRBV3-2
D gene: .
J gene: TRBJ2-1

CDR3 DNA: TGTGCCAGTAGCATGACTCGCGGGTACGGGGCCAACGTCCTGACTTTC
CDR3 protein: CASSMTRGYGANVLTF
clone size: once
V gene: TRBV19
D gene: .
J gene: TRBJ2-6